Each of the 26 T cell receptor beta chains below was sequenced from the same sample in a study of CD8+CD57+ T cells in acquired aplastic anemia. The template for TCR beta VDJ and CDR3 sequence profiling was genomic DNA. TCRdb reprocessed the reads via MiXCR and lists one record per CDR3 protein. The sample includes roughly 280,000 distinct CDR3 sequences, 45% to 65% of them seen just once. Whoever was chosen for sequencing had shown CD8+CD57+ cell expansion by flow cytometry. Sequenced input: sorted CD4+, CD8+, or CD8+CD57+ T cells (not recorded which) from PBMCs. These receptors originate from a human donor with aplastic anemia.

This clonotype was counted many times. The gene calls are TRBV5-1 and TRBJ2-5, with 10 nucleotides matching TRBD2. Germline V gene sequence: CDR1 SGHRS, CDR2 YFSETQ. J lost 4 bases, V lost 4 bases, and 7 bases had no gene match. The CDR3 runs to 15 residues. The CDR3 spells CASSDGLAGAETQYF. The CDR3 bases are TGCGCCAGCAGCGACGGCCTAGCGGGAGCAGAGACCCAGTACTTC.

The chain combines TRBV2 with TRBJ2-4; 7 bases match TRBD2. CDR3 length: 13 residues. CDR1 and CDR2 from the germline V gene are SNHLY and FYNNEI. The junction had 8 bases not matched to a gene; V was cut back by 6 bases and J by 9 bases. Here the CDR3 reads CASSPGRTAIQYF. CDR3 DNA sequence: TGTGCCAGCAGCCCCGGGAGGACGGCCATTCAGTACTTC.

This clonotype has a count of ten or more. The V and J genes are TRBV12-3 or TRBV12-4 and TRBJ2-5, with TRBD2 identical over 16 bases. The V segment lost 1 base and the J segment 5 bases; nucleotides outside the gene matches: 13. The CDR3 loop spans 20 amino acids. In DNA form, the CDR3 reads TGTGCCAGCAGTTTAGGAACCGAAGGGACTAGCGGGGGGGCTTGGGAGACCCAGTACTTC. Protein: CASSLGTEGTSGGAWETQYF.

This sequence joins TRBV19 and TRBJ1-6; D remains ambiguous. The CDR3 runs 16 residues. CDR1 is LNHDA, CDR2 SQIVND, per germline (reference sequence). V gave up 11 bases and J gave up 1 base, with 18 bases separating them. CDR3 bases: TGTGCCTCAGCGGGGAGTCTGCGATCCTATAATTCACCCCTCCACTTT. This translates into CASAGSLRSYNSPLHF.

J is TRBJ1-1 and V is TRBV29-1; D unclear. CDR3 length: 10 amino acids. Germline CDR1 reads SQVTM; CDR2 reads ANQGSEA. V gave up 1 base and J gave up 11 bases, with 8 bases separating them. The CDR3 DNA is TGCAGCGTTGAAGGGGGAACCGCTTTCTTT. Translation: CSVEGGTAFF.

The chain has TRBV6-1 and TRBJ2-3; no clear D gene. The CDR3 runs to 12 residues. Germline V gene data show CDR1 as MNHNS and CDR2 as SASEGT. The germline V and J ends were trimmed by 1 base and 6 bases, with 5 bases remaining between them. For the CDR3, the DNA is TGTGCCAGCAGTGAAGATTACGATACGCAGTATTTT. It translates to CASSEDYDTQYF.

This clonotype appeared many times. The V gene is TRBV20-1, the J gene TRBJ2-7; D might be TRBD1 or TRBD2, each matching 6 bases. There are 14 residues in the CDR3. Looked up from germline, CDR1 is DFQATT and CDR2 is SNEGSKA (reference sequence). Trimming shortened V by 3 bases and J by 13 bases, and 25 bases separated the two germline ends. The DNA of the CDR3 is TGCAGTGCTAGTACTTTCTCAGGTCGGGGGCGCGAATACTTC. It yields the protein CSASTFSGRGREYF.

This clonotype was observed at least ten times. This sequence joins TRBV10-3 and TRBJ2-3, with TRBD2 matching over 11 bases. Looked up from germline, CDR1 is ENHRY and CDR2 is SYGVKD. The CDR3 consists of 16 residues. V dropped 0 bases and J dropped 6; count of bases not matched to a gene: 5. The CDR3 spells CAISESTGLADDTQYF. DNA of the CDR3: TGTGCCATCAGTGAGTCAACGGGACTAGCGGATGATACGCAGTATTTT.

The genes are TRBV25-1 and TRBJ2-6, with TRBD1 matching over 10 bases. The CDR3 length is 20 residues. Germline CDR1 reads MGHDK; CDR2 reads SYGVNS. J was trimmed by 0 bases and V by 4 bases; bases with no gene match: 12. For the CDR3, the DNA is TGTGCCAGCAGTGGGCCCGAAGGACAGGGGGGGCTCTCTGGGGCCAACGTCCTGACTTTC. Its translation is CASSGPEGQGGLSGANVLTF.

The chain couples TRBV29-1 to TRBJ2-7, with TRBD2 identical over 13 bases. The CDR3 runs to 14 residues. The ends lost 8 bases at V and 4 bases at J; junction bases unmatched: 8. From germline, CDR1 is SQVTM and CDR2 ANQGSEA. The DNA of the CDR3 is TGCAGCAGTGGTGGACTAGCGGGAGTGTACGAGCAGTACTTC. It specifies CSSGGLAGVYEQYF.

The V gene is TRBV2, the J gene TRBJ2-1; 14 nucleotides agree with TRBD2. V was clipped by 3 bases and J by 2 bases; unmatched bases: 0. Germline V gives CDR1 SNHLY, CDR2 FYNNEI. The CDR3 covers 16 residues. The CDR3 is CASSEGLAGAYNEQFF. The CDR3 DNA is TGTGCCAGCAGTGAGGGACTAGCGGGGGCCTACAATGAGCAGTTCTTC.

The CDR3 reads CSVFGGTVGALEQYF. DNA for the CDR3: TGCAGCGTCTTCGGGGGGACGGTGGGGGCTCTCGAGCAGTACTTC. This chain joins TRBV29-1 and TRBJ2-7; tentatively, D is TRBD2 (7 bases). This CDR3 is 15 amino acids long. V lost 6 bases to trimming and J lost 6 bases, with 24 bases between them. Per the germline V gene, CDR1 is SQVTM and CDR2 is ANQGSEA.

CDR3 sequence reads: CASTNPTLPYEQYF. CDR3 nucleotides: TGTGCCAGTACTAACCCGACGCTGCCCTACGAGCAGTACTTC. The chain has TRBV19 and TRBJ2-7; D ambiguous. Trimming cost V 7 bases and J 2 bases, with 15 bases left between them. CDR1 is LNHDA and CDR2 is SQIVND in the germline V gene (reference sequence). The CDR3 is made up of 14 amino acids.

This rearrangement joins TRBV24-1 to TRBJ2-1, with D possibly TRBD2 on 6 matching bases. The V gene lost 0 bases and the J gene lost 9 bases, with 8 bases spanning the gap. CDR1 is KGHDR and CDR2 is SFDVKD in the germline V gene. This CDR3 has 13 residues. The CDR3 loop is CATSDLGRGEQFF. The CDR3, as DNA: TGTGCCACCAGTGATTTGGGGCGGGGTGAGCAGTTCTTC.

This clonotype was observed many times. CDR3 residues: CASSEAGGSETQYF. The DNA of the CDR3 is TGCGCCAGCAGTGAGGCAGGGGGTAGTGAGACCCAGTACTTC. The chain couples TRBV10-2 to TRBJ2-5, with 7 nucleotides matching TRBD1. Germline V gene lookup returns CDR1 WSHSY and CDR2 SAAADI. The trim removed 2 bases at V and 5 bases at J, leaving 5 bases unmatched. The CDR3 is made up of 14 amino acids.

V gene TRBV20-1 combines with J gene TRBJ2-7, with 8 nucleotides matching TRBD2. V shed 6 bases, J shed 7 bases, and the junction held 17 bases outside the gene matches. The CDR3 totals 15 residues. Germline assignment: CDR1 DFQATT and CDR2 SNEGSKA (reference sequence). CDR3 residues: CSATEASGPDNEQYF. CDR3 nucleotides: TGCAGTGCCACAGAGGCTAGCGGGCCGGACAATGAGCAGTACTTC.

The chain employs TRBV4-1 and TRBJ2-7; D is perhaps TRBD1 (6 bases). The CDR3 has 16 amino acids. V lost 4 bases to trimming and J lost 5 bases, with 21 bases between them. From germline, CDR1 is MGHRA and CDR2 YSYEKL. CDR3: CASSPTTGLVYNEQYF. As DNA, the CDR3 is TGCGCCAGCAGCCCCACCACAGGGTTGGTTTATAACGAGCAGTACTTC.

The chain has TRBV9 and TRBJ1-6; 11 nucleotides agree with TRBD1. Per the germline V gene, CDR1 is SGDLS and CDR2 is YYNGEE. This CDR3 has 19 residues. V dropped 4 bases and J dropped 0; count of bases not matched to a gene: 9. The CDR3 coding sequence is TGTGCCAGCAGCTCAGCCGGGACAGGGGGGCTCTCCTATAATTCACCCCTCCACTTT. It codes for CASSSAGTGGLSYNSPLHF.

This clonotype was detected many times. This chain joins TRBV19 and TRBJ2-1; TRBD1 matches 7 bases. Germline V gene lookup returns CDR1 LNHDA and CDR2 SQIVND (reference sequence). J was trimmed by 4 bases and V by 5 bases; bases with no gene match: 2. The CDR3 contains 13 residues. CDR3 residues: CASSPGQYNEQFF. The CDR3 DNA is TGTGCCAGTAGTCCGGGACAGTACAATGAGCAGTTCTTC.

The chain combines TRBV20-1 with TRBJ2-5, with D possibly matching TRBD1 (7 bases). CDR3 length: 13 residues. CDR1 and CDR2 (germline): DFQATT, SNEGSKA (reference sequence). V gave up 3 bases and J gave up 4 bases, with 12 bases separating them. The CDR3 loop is CSASRQGGETQYF. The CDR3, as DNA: TGCAGTGCTAGCCGACAGGGAGGAGAGACCCAGTACTTC.

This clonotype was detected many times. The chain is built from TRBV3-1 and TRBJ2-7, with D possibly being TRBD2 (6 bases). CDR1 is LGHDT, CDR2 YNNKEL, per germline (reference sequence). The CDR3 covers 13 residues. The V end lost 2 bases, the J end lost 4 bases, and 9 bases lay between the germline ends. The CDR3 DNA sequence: TGTGCCAGCAGCCAAATTAGCGGTTACGAGCAGTACTTC. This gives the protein CASSQISGYEQYF.

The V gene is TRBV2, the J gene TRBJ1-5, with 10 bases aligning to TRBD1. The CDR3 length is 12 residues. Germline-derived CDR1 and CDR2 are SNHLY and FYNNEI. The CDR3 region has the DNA TGTGCGGAAGGGGACAGGGGTCAGCCCCAGCATTTT. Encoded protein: CAEGDRGQPQHF.

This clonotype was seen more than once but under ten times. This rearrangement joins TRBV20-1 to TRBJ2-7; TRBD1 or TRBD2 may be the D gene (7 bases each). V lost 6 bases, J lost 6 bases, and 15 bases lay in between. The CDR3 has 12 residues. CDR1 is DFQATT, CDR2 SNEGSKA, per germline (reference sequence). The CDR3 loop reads CSARQGGVEQYF. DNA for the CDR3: TGCAGTGCCCGACAGGGAGGGGTCGAGCAGTACTTC.

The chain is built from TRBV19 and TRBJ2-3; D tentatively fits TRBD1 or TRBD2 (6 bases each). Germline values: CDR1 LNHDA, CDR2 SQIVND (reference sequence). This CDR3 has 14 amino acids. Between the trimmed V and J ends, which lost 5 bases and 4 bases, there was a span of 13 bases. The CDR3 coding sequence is TGTGCCAGTAGTGTGGGGGGCGGCCCAGATACGCAGTATTTT. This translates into CASSVGGGPDTQYF.

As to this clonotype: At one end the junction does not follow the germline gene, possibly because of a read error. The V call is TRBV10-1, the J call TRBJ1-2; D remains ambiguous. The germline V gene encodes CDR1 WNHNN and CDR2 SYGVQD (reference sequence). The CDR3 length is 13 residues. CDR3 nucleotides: TGTGCCAGCAGTGAGTCGAGTGCATATGGCTACACCTTC. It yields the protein CASSESSAYGYTF.

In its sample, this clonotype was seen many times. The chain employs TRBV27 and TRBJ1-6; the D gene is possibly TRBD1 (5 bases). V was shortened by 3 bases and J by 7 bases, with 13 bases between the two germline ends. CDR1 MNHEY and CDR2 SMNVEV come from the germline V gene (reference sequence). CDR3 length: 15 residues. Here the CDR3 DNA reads TGTGCCAGCAGTTTGTCGACAGTGCAGAATTCACCCCTCCACTTT. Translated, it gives CASSLSTVQNSPLHF.